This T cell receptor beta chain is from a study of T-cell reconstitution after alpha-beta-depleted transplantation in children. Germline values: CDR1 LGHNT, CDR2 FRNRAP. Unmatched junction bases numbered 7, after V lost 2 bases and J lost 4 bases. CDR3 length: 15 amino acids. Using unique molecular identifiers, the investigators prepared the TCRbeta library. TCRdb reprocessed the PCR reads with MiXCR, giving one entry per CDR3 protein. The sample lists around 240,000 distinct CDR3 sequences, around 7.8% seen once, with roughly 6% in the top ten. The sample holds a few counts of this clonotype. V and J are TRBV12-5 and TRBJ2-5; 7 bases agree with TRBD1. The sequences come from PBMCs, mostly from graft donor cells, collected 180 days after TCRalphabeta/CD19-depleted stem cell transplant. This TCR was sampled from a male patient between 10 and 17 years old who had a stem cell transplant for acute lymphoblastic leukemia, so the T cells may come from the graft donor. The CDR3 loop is CASGLFEGAIETQYF. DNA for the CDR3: TGTGCTAGTGGTTTGTTCGAGGGGGCGATAGAGACCCAGTACTTC.